Detailed here is one TCR beta chain. Its cognate antigen is unknown. The CDR3 is 15 residues long. The V gene's germline CDR1 is MNHEY and CDR2 SMNVEV (reference sequence). The ends were cut back, 7 bases at V and 0 bases at J, with 14 bases in the middle. This record comes from a study of vaccination and CD4 T cells after COVID-19. At the level of the study: The authors used overlapping spike peptides from SARS-CoV-2, HCoV-NL63, HCoV-OC43 and HCoV-229E to stimulate cells. Notes on the study in general: Convalescent patients saw a median about 85% of their reactive clones show up only after vaccination. Although the median of SARS-CoV-2-reactive clonotypes rose from approximately 21 to 38, the change was not significant.

Indicated treatment: approximately 9-day PBMC culture with coronavirus spike peptide pools or control peptides (ViraFEST assay). Researchers used the Oncomine TCR Beta short-read assay to sequence DNA from cultured CD4+ T cells. A single record per CDR3 protein comes from TCRdb applying MiXCR to the PCR reads. The sample shows about 3,500 distinct CDR3 sequences, around 40% of them seen only once. V is TRBV27 and J is TRBJ2-3; D may be TRBD1 or TRBD2 (6 bases each). Input material: CD4+ T cells from blood, cultured in vitro. The source is a human donor who had recovered from COVID-19. CDR3: CASTKGGISTDTQYF. The CDR3 region has the DNA TGTGCCAGCACCAAAGGGGGGATTAGCACAGATACGCAGTATTTT.